This TCR beta chain was obtained from a study of cytotoxic CD8 clonotypes in ibrutinib-treated CLL. Turning to the study itself: Collecting the response samples happened after a median 12 months of treatment, with a range of 6 to 36. Study observations and caveats: Patients had baseline clonality above age-matched healthy donors, and this clonality moved with circulating CD8+ T-cell counts.

Concerning this clone: Its target is not known.

The authors obtained roughly 2 micrograms of genomic DNA from cryopreserved PBMCs for TCR beta libraries. CDR3 length equals 14 residues. The germline V gene encodes CDR1 MNHEY and CDR2 SVGAGI. Trimming removed 4 bases at V and 11 bases at J, with 17 bases between. The intended depth for sequencing was 1 in 200,000 to 1 in 1 million T cells. Profiling relied on immunoSEQ multiplex PCR, and the TCRdb table lists in-frame clones only, not all of them. This table holds about 160,000 clones, about 84% found once. The sample consisted of PBMCs, taken after 24 months of ibrutinib treatment. The genes are TRBV6-5 and TRBJ1-4; D is unresolved. This sequence was found in a human donor with chronic lymphocytic leukemia. The CDR3 DNA is TGTGCCAGCAGTTTCGTCGGGTCTCGGAACAAACTGTTTTTT. Translated, it gives CASSFVGSRNKLFF.